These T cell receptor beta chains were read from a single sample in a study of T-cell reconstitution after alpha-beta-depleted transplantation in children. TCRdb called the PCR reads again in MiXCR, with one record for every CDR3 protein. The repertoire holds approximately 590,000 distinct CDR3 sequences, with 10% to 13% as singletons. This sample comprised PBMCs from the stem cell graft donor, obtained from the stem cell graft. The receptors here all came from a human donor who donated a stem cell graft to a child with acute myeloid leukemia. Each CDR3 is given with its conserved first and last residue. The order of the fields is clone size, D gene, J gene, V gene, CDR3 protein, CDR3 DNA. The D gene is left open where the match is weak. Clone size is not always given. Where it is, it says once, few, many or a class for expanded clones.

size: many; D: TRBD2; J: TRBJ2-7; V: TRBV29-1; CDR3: CSAAAGVSPEQYF; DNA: TGCAGCGCAGCAGCGGGAGTCTCCCCCGAGCAGTACTTC
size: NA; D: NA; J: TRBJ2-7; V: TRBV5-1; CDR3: CASSGRDPTYEQYF; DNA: TGCGCCAGCAGCGGCCGGGACCCTACCTACGAGCAGTACTTC
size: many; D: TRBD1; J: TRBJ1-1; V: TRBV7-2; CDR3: CASSSTQGARSEAFF; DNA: TGTGCCAGCAGCTCTACACAGGGGGCGAGGTCTGAAGCTTTCTTT
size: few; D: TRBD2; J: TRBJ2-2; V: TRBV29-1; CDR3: CSVQGLAGTGELFF; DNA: TGCAGCGTTCAGGGACTAGCGGGGACCGGGGAGCTGTTTTTT
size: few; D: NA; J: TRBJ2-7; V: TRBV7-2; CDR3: CASSFSPGTGEQYF; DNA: TGTGCCAGCAGCTTCTCCCCCGGGACGGGAGAGCAGTACTTC
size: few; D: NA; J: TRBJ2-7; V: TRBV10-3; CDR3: CAITQGGSYEQYF; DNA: TGTGCCATCACCCAAGGGGGCTCCTACGAGCAGTACTTC
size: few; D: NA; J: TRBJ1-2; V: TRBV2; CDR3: CASSDVNGYTF; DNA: TGTGCCAGCAGTGACGTTAATGGCTACACCTTC
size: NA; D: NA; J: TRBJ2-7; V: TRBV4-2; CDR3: CASSQVVPAADFFYEQYF; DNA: TGTGCCAGCAGCCAAGTGGTTCCGGCCGCAGACTTCTTCTACGAGCAGTACTTC
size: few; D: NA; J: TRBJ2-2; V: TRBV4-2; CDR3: CASSQDSGSANTGELFF; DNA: TGTGCCAGCAGCCAAGATTCGGGCAGCGCGAACACCGGGGAGCTGTTTTTT
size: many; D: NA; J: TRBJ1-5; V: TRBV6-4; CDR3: CASSDIKGYQPQHF; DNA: TGTGCCAGCAGTGACATTAAGGGTTATCAGCCCCAGCATTTT
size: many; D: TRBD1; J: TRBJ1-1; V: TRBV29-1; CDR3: CSVRDRVGTEAFF; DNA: TGCAGCGTTCGTGACAGGGTGGGCACTGAAGCTTTCTTT
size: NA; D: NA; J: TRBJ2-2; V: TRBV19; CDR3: CASSRASTGELFF; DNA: TGTGCCAGTAGTAGGGCAAGCACCGGGGAGCTGTTTTTT
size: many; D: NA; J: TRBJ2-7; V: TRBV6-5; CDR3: CASSYSWKLSYEQYF; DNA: TGTGCCAGCAGTTACTCCTGGAAGCTGTCCTACGAGCAGTACTTC
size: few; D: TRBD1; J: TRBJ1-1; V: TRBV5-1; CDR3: CASSPQGGPNTEAFF; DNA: TGCGCCAGCAGCCCACAGGGGGGGCCTAACACTGAAGCTTTCTTT
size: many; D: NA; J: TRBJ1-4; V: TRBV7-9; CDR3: CASSPEMVEKLFF; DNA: TGTGCCAGCAGCCCGGAGATGGTCGAAAAACTGTTTTTT
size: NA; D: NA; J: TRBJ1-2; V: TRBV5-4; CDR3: CASSLDREPALYGYTF; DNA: TGTGCCAGCAGCTTGGACAGGGAACCCGCTCTCTATGGCTACACCTTC
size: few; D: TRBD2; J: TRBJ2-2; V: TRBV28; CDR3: CASSLGRAGGELFF; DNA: TGTGCCAGCAGTTTAGGGAGGGCCGGCGGGGAGCTGTTTTTT
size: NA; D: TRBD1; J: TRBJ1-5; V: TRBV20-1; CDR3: CSARQGGISNQPQHF; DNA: TGCAGTGCCCGACAGGGGGGGATAAGCAATCAGCCCCAGCATTTT
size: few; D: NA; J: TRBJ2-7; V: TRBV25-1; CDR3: CASIPKNSYEQYF; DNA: TGTGCCAGCATCCCGAAGAACTCCTACGAGCAGTACTTC
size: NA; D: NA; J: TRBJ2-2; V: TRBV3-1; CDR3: CASTKSTGELFF; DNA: TGTGCCAGCACAAAATCCACCGGGGAGCTGTTTTTT
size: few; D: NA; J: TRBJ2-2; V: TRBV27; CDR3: CASSFKGTNTGELFF; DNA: TGTGCCAGCAGTTTTAAAGGGACGAACACCGGGGAGCTGTTTTTT
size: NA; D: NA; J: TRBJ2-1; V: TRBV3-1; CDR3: CASSPRARETQFF; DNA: TGTGCCAGCAGCCCGCGGGCCCGGGAGACCCAGTTCTTC
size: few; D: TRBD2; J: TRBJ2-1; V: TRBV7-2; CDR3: CASVTQWGRASYNEQFF; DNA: TGTGCCAGCGTGACCCAATGGGGGAGGGCTTCCTACAATGAGCAGTTCTTC
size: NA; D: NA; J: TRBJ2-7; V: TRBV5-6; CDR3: CASSTGLYEQYF; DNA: TGTGCCAGCAGCACAGGACTCTACGAGCAGTACTTC
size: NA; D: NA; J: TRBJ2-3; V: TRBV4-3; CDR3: CASSLVEGAGDTQYF; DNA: TGCGCCAGCAGCCTGGTCGAAGGGGCAGGTGATACGCAGTATTTT
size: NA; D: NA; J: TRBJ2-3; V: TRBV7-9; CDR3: CASRQDSTDTQYF; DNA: TGTGCCAGCAGACAGGATAGCACAGATACGCAGTATTTT
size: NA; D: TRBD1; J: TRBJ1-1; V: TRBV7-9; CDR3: CASTREGAATEAFF; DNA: TGTGCCAGCACCCGGGAGGGGGCGGCCACTGAAGCTTTCTTT
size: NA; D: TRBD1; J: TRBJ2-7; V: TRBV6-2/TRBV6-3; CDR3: CASSYPGQGYYEQYF; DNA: TGTGCCAGCAGTTACCCCGGACAGGGATACTACGAGCAGTACTTC
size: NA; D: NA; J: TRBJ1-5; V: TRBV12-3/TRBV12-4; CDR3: CASSLKGEGPQHF; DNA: TGTGCCAGCAGTTTAAAGGGGGAAGGACCCCAGCATTTT
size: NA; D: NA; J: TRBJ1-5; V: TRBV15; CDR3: CATSRRQENQPQHF; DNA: TGTGCCACCAGCAGAAGACAGGAGAATCAGCCCCAGCATTTT
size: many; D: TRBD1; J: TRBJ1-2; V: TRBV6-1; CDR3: CASSEVGPGRGRGYTF; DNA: TGTGCCAGCAGTGAGGTGGGACCGGGCAGGGGGAGAGGCTACACCTTC
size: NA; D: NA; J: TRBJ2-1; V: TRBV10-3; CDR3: CAISGERVPVEQFF; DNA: TGTGCCATCAGCGGTGAGCGGGTCCCGGTCGAGCAGTTCTTC
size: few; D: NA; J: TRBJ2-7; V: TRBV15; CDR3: CATSRPGGEQYF; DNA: TGTGCCACCAGCAGACCCGGGGGTGAGCAGTACTTC
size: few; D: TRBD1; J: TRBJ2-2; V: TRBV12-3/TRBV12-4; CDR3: CASSPQGGLLPPGELFF; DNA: TGTGCCAGCAGTCCACAGGGGGGCCTTCTCCCCCCCGGGGAGCTGTTTTTT
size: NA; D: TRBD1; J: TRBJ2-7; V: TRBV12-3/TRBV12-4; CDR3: CASSLPPLRDSRREQYF; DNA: TGTGCCAGCAGTTTGCCACCTCTTAGGGACAGCCGCAGGGAGCAGTACTTC
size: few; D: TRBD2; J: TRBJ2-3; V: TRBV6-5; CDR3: CASSYSTSGTGGTDTQYF; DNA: TGTGCCAGCAGTTACTCAACTAGCGGGACGGGCGGGACAGATACGCAGTATTTT
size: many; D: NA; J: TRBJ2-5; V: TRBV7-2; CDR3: CASSLTRDQTQYF; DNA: TGTGCCAGCAGCTTAACAAGGGACCAGACCCAGTACTTC
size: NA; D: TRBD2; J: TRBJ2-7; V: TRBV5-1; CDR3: CASSLGGGSLYEQYF; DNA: TGCGCCAGCAGCTTGGGTGGCGGGAGTCTTTACGAGCAGTACTTC
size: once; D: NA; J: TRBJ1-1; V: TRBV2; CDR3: CASSEGVGWNTEAFF; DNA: TGTGCCAGCAGTGAAGGAGTAGGATGGAACACTGAAGCTTTCTTT
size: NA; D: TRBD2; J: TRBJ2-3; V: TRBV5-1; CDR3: CASHEPTGLAGIDTQYF; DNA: TGCGCCAGCCACGAGCCTACCGGGCTAGCGGGAATAGATACGCAGTATTTT
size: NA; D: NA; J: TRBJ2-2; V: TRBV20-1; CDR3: CSATDENTGELFF; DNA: TGCAGTGCTACGGACGAGAACACCGGGGAGCTGTTTTTT
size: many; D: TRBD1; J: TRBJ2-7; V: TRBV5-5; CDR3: CASRVGQGGGYEQYF; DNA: TGTGCCAGCAGAGTGGGACAGGGTGGAGGCTACGAGCAGTACTTC
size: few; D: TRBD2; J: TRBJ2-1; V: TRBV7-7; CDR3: CASSLRLAGESSYNEQFF; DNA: TGTGCTAGCAGCTTAAGACTAGCGGGGGAAAGCTCCTACAATGAGCAGTTCTTC
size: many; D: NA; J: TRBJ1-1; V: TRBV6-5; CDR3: CASSPPGYTEAFF; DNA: TGTGCCAGCAGTCCACCGGGCTACACTGAAGCTTTCTTT
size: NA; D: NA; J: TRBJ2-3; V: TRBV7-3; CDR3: CASSRGGLIDTQYF; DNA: TGTGCCAGCAGCCGAGGGGGGCTTATAGATACGCAGTATTTT
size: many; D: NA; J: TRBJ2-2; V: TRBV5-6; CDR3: CASSLGATPNTGELFF; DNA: TGTGCCAGCAGCTTAGGTGCTACCCCGAACACCGGGGAGCTGTTTTTT
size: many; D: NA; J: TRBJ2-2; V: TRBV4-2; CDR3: CASSPEPSVNTGELFF; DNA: TGTGCCAGCAGCCCAGAGCCTAGCGTTAACACCGGGGAGCTGTTTTTT
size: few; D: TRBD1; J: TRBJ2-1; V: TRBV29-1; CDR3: CSVKGQGNNEQFF; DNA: TGCAGCGTTAAGGGACAGGGGAACAATGAGCAGTTCTTC
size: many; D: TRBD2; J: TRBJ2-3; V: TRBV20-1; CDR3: CSARVAGLAGQGTQYF; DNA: TGCAGTGCTAGAGTCGCGGGACTAGCGGGACAAGGTACGCAGTATTTT
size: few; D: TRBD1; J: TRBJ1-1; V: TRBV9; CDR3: CASSETGAPGTEAFF; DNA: TGTGCCAGCAGCGAAACAGGGGCCCCGGGCACTGAAGCTTTCTTT
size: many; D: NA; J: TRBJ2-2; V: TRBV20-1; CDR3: CSALGGVGELFF; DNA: TGCAGTGCCCTAGGGGGTGTCGGGGAGCTGTTTTTT
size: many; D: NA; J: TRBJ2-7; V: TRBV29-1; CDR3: CSVEGQSHEQYF; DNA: TGCAGCGTTGAAGGACAGTCCCACGAGCAGTACTTC
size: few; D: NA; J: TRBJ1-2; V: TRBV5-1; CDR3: CASSLGTVASYTF; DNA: TGCGCCAGCAGCTTGGGGACGGTAGCAAGCTACACCTTC